The 7 T cell receptor beta chains in this list originate from one sample, sequenced in a study of cytomegalovirus exposure and HLA in healthy donors. PCR used 60 Vbeta primers and 13 Jbeta primers. Clones were read by immunoSEQ multiplex PCR, and TCRdb kept only the in-frame ones, dropping some. The sample consists of 150,000 to 200,000 clones, under 85% of them appearing once. Sequenced material: PBMCs. These receptors originate from a female donor in good health and CMV-seronegative.

In the case of this clone: Compared with germline, one end of the junction differs, possibly owing to a read error. Written as DNA, the CDR3 is TGTGCTAGCAGCTTCGAGGAGGGGGGACAGTACAATCAGCCCCAGCATTTT. Protein sequence: CASSFEEGGQYNQPQHF. This chain connects TRBV7-7 to TRBJ1-5, with 7 bases matching TRBD1. CDR1 and CDR2 from the germline V gene are SSHAT and FNYEAQ (reference sequence). CDR3 length equals 17 residues.

This chain uses TRBV19 with TRBJ2-2, with 11 bases matching TRBD2. The CDR3 has 19 residues. Unmatched junction bases numbered 10, after V lost 4 bases and J lost 0 bases. In germline, CDR1 is LNHDA, CDR2 SQIVND (reference sequence). The DNA for the CDR3 is TGTGCCAGTAGTAGGGGGACTAGCGGTGACTTCGCGAACACCGGGGAGCTGTTTTTT. Its translation is CASSRGTSGDFANTGELFF.

The chain couples TRBV5-4 to TRBJ2-1, with D possibly TRBD1 on 5 matching bases. Germline V gives CDR1 SGHNT, CDR2 YYREEE (reference sequence). This CDR3 has 13 residues. V was pared by 2 bases and J by 4 bases, with 7 bases between. The CDR3 here is CASSFQGYNEQFF. The CDR3 DNA reads TGTGCCAGCAGCTTTCAGGGATACAATGAGCAGTTCTTC.

This chain joins TRBV2 and TRBJ1-2; D is undetermined. Germline V gene lookup returns CDR1 SNHLY and CDR2 FYNNEI. Trimming stripped 7 bases from V and 3 bases from J, with 9 bases between. The CDR3 is made up of 12 amino acids. The CDR3, as DNA: TGTGCCAGCAAGGGAGGCTACTATGGCTACACCTTC. Residues: CASKGGYYGYTF.

This chain uses TRBV10-2 with TRBJ1-1; D may be TRBD1 (5 bases). The V gene's germline CDR1 is WSHSY and CDR2 SAAADI. This CDR3 spans 13 amino acids. Trimming stripped 6 bases from V and 1 base from J, with 9 bases between. This chain's CDR3 is CASSRVKNTEAFF. The CDR3 DNA follows: TGCGCCAGCAGCAGGGTAAAGAACACTGAAGCTTTCTTT.

The chain carries TRBV7-2 and TRBJ1-1, with D unclear. The V end was cut by 6 bases, the J end by 3 bases, with 14 bases between. Germline lookup yields CDR1 SGHTA and CDR2 FQGNSA. CDR3 size: 14 residues. The CDR3 loop is CASRPFQIDTEAFF. CDR3 nucleotide sequence: TGTGCCAGCAGACCCTTTCAAATAGACACTGAAGCTTTCTTT.

The chain recombines TRBV6-1 with TRBJ1-5; D gene uncertain. Germline-derived CDR1 and CDR2 are MNHNS and SASEGT. V shed 4 bases and J shed 2 bases, with 6 bases lying between them. CDR3 length: 13 residues. Here the CDR3 reads CASSGSGNQPQHF. The CDR3 DNA sequence: TGTGCCAGCAGTGGATCAGGCAATCAGCCCCAGCATTTT.